The 16 T cell receptor beta chains below come from one sample, sequenced in a study of T cell changes during pregnancy in multiple sclerosis. The method was immunoSEQ multiplex PCR; TCRdb's version includes in-frame clones alone and lacks a portion of them. The sample holds about 22,000 clones, about 93% seen once. The starting material was CD8+ T cells from peripheral blood mononuclear cells, obtained in the third trimester of pregnancy. These receptors were taken from a female donor with multiple sclerosis, enrolled in a pregnancy study.

The chain has TRBV19 and TRBJ2-7; D is possibly TRBD2 (6 bases). The CDR3 is made up of 15 amino acids. Germline assignment: CDR1 LNHDA and CDR2 SQIVND (reference sequence). Trimming removed 5 bases from V and 4 bases from J, with 18 bases in between. This chain's CDR3 is CASSPNGGQWYEQYF. The CDR3 DNA reads TGTGCCAGTAGTCCTAACGGAGGGCAGTGGTACGAGCAGTACTTC.

This clone has just a few counts. The CDR3 loop is CASSVAGQGYDEQFF. The CDR3 DNA is TGTGCCAGCAGCGTAGCCGGACAGGGATATGATGAGCAGTTCTTC. The chain uses TRBV9 and TRBJ2-1; 8 bases line up with TRBD1. The CDR3 is 15 amino acids. Germline lookup yields CDR1 SGDLS and CDR2 YYNGEE. V lost 0 bases and J lost 8; bases outside the gene matches: 7.

V is TRBV27 and J is TRBJ2-7, with 7 bases lining up with TRBD1. The germline gives CDR1 MNHEY, CDR2 SMNVEV (reference sequence). The CDR3 length is 14 residues. The V gene end was trimmed by 10 bases and the J gene end by 0 bases; junction bases not matched to a gene: 9. DNA of the CDR3: TGTGCCAAACCACAGGGGACCCACTCCTACGAGCAGTACTTC. Its protein product is CAKPQGTHSYEQYF.

The gene calls are TRBV11-2 and TRBJ1-1; tentatively, D is TRBD1 (6 bases). This CDR3 comprises 15 residues. Per the germline V gene, CDR1 is SGHAT and CDR2 is FQNNGV. V gave up 3 bases and J gave up 1 base, with 12 bases separating them. CDR3: CASSLVRGRNTEAFF. The DNA of the CDR3 is TGTGCCAGCAGCTTGGTCAGGGGCCGGAACACTGAAGCTTTCTTT.

The chain recombines TRBV5-1 with TRBJ2-7, with D possibly matching TRBD1 (7 bases). From germline, CDR1 is SGHRS and CDR2 YFSETQ. The CDR3 sequence is 15 residues long. Trimming left V 2 bases short and J 7 bases short, with 19 bases between. The CDR3 region is CASSLGGGPAGEQYF. In DNA form, the CDR3 reads TGCGCCAGCAGCTTAGGGGGCGGACCGGCGGGGGAGCAGTACTTC.

The CDR3 bases are TGTGCCAGTAGTATGGCGTTCCAGACACATCAGCCCCAGCATTTT. Its translation: CASSMAFQTHQPQHF. This rearrangement joins TRBV19 to TRBJ1-5, with D unresolved. Germline assignment: CDR1 LNHDA and CDR2 SQIVND (reference sequence). V was cut by 3 bases and J by 5 bases, with 14 bases left in between. There are 15 residues in the CDR3. Looking up the rest from reference TRBV19 and TRBJ1-5 gives the full variable domain: DGGITQSPKYLFRKEGQNVTLSCEQNLNHDAMYWYRQDPGQGLRLIYYSQIVNDFQKGDIAEGYSVSREKKESFPLTVTSAQKNPTAFYLCASSMAFQTHQPQHFGDGTRLSIL.

This rearrangement joins TRBV25-1 to TRBJ1-4; 10 positions agree with TRBD1. This CDR3 has 17 amino acids. CDR1 is MGHDK and CDR2 is SYGVNS in the germline V gene. Germline trimming cut 2 bases from V and 2 bases from J; bases unmatched to any gene: 5. CDR3 amino acids: CASSEHGQGGTNEKLFF. The DNA for the CDR3 is TGTGCCAGCAGTGAACACGGACAGGGGGGCACTAATGAAAAACTGTTTTTT.

The chain links TRBV7-2 to TRBJ1-1; D gene unclear. With 5 bases removed from V and 5 bases from J, the gap between germline ends came to 12 bases. CDR3 length equals 13 residues. Germline assignment: CDR1 SGHTA and CDR2 FQGNSA. CDR3 sequence (DNA): TGTGCCAGCAGCGTGCGACTGGTAACTGAAGCTTTCTTT. Its translation is CASSVRLVTEAFF.

V usage is TRBV14 and J usage is TRBJ1-4, with 8 bases aligning to TRBD1. V gave up 8 bases and J gave up 8 bases; unmatched junction bases: 13. The CDR3 extends over 15 amino acids. From germline, CDR1 is SGHDN and CDR2 FVKESK. CDR3 protein: CASRATGGVREKLFF. Here the CDR3 DNA reads TGTGCCAGCCGGGCCACAGGGGGTGTTCGGGAAAAACTGTTTTTT.

This clone has a single count. The chain combines TRBV13 with TRBJ2-1; 9 nucleotides line up with TRBD2. V shed 0 bases and J 8 bases; nucleotides not matched to a gene: 8. Germline V lookup: CDR1 PRHDT, CDR2 FYEKMQ (reference sequence). This CDR3 spans 16 amino acids. In DNA, the CDR3 is TGTGCCAGCAGCTTAGGGGGCGGGAGGGCCTATGATGAGCAGTTCTTC. Translating it yields CASSLGGGRAYDEQFF.

V and J are TRBV5-1 and TRBJ2-3; 8 bases are a match to TRBD1. Germline V gene data show CDR1 as SGHRS and CDR2 as YFSETQ. The CDR3 has 16 amino acids. V was clipped by 6 bases and J by 1 base; unmatched bases: 10. The CDR3 is CASTVSAGGRTDTQYF. CDR3 bases: TGCGCCAGCACCGTCTCGGCAGGGGGCCGCACAGATACGCAGTATTTT.

The chain couples TRBV27 to TRBJ1-1; no firm D call. Trimming shortened V by 2 bases and J by 5 bases, and 9 bases separated the two germline ends. The CDR3 is 13 amino acids. CDR1 and CDR2 from the germline V gene are MNHEY and SMNVEV (reference sequence). The DNA for the CDR3 is TGTGCCAGCAGTTTAGGAGGGCCTACTGAAGCTTTCTTT. Translation: CASSLGGPTEAFF.

The chain couples TRBV15 to TRBJ1-2, with a weak D call TRBD1 (6 bases). V lost 0 bases to trimming and J lost 8 bases, with 16 bases between them. Germline V gene data show CDR1 as LNHNV and CDR2 as YYDKDF (reference sequence). The CDR3 is 15 amino acids. CDR3 nucleotides: TGTGCCACCAGCAGAGACAAACCCGGGGGGCAAGGCTACACCTTC. Encoded protein: CATSRDKPGGQGYTF.

V gene TRBV4-1 combines with J gene TRBJ2-2; weak D call: TRBD2 (7 bases). Trimming left V 4 bases short and J 0 bases short, with 18 bases between. Germline V lookup: CDR1 MGHRA, CDR2 YSYEKL. CDR3 length: 18 amino acids. In nucleotides, the CDR3 is TGCGCCAGCAGCCCCCTTGGGGGGGGCGGACCGAACACCGGGGAGCTGTTTTTT. This sequence encodes CASSPLGGGGPNTGELFF.

V usage is TRBV27 and J usage is TRBJ1-5; D is undetermined. The CDR3 is 14 amino acids. Germline V gene sequence: CDR1 MNHEY, CDR2 SMNVEV (reference sequence). Trimming cost V 6 bases and J 0 bases, with 9 bases left between them. The CDR3 here is CASSSGYSNQPQHF. In DNA form, the CDR3 reads TGTGCCAGCAGCTCAGGCTATAGCAATCAGCCCCAGCATTTT.

V gene TRBV9 combines with J gene TRBJ2-5; TRBD2 aligns across 9 bases. The germline gives CDR1 SGDLS, CDR2 YYNGEE. CDR3 length: 15 residues. Trimming removed 0 bases from V and 2 bases from J; junction bases left unmatched: 2. This CDR3 reads CASSVGGGDQETQYF. The DNA of the CDR3 is TGTGCCAGCAGCGTAGGCGGGGGGGATCAAGAGACCCAGTACTTC.